These T cell receptor beta chains were read from a single sample in a study of PD-1 blockade in classical Hodgkin lymphoma. Sequencing was performed with immunoSEQ multiplex PCR; in TCRdb, only in-frame clones are kept and a portion is missing. The table lists 25,000 to 30,000 clones, around 88% of them singletons. The material was CD8+ T cells from blood, obtained at baseline. Source of these receptors: a human donor with classical Hodgkin lymphoma. Both conserved end residues are part of each CDR3. The order of the fields is V gene, D gene, J gene, clone size, CDR3 DNA, CDR3 protein. A D gene is named only where the DNA matches it firmly. Clone size is shown for a subset of rows, as once, few, many or a class of expanded clone.

TRBV7-8,-,TRBJ2-7,-,TGTGCCAGCAGCTTAACGGGTTCAGGACGGCTCTCCTACGAGCAGTACTTC,CASSLTGSGRLSYEQYF
TRBV9,TRBD2,TRBJ2-1,-,TGTGCCAGCAGGGGAGGGTACAATGAGCAGTTCTTC,CASRGGYNEQFF
TRBV29-1,TRBD2,TRBJ2-2,-,TGCAGCGTTACCGTCCCGGGACTATTCGGGGAGCTGTTTTTT,CSVTVPGLFGELFF
TRBV27,-,TRBJ2-3,-,TGTGCCAGCAGTCCCCGGGGCCGCGGCGCAGATACGCAGTATTTT,CASSPRGRGADTQYF
TRBV11-2,-,TRBJ2-1,-,TGTGCCAGCCACGAGGAGGACACGTCTGACAATGAGCAGTTCTTC,CASHEEDTSDNEQFF
TRBV2,-,TRBJ1-4,-,TGTGCCAGCAGAACTGACGGAACTAATGAAAAACTGTTTTTT,CASRTDGTNEKLFF
TRBV7-9,TRBD1,TRBJ2-7,-,TGTGCCAGCAGCTTAACGTCCAGGGGGAGCTCCTACGAGCAGTACTTC,CASSLTSRGSSYEQYF
TRBV27,-,TRBJ2-7,-,TGTGCCAGCAGTTTATGGGACGAGCAGTACTTC,CASSLWDEQYF
TRBV2,-,TRBJ2-1,-,TGTGCCAGCCCTAGGGGGGCTGGCGATGAGCAGTTCTTC,CASPRGAGDEQFF
TRBV6-4,TRBD1,TRBJ2-2,-,TGTGCCAGCAGGACGGGACAGGGGGCCGGGGAGCTGTTTTTT,CASRTGQGAGELFF
TRBV30,-,TRBJ2-1,-,TGTGCCTGGAGTATAAGCTCCTACAATGAGCAGTTCTTC,CAWSISSYNEQFF
TRBV25-1,-,TRBJ1-2,-,TGTGCCAGCAGTGAAGAGGAGGGGCTTGAGGATGGCTACACCTTC,CASSEEEGLEDGYTF
TRBV9,TRBD1,TRBJ1-5,-,TGTGCCAGCAGCGTAGGAGGAGGGACAGTCAATCAGCCCCAGCATTTT,CASSVGGGTVNQPQHF
TRBV7-6,-,TRBJ2-7,-,TGTGCCAGCAGCTTAGATCGTTCTAGCGCACCAAGCTCCTACGAGCAGTACTTC,CASSLDRSSAPSSYEQYF
TRBV21-1,-,TRBJ2-1,once,TGTGCCAGCCTCAGGGGGACTAGCGGGGGACTTTCTGGGAATGAGCAGTTCTTC,CASLRGTSGGLSGNEQFF
TRBV10-3,-,TRBJ1-2,-,TGTGCCATCATTGATAGACCGGGATCAAACTATGGCTACACCTTC,CAIIDRPGSNYGYTF
TRBV5-1,TRBD2,TRBJ2-7,-,TGCGCCAGCAGCTTGGGAGTCGGGACTAGCAGATCCTACGAGCAGTACTTC,CASSLGVGTSRSYEQYF
TRBV2,-,TRBJ2-7,-,TGTGCCAGCAGTGGGGCCCCTGTTACCGTTTACGAGCAGTACTTC,CASSGAPVTVYEQYF
TRBV5-3,-,TRBJ2-7,-,TGTGCCAGCCGACGCTGGGGAGAACGCTACCAGCAGTACTTC,CASRRWGERYQQYF
TRBV10-3,TRBD1,TRBJ1-2,-,TGTGCCAACAGCAGGGGGCGGATCTATGGCTACACCTTC,CANSRGRIYGYTF